This entry describes one T cell receptor beta chain. Its antigen is unknown. The data stem from a study of cytomegalovirus exposure and HLA in healthy donors. It was with 60 Vbeta and 13 Jbeta primers that the PCR ran. The method was immunoSEQ multiplex PCR; TCRdb's version includes in-frame clones alone and lacks a portion of them. The sample has 150,000 to 190,000 clones, roughly four fifths seen once. This CDR3 is built from 12 residues. Germline V CDR1 and CDR2: SGHTA, FQGNSA. V was clipped by 5 bases and J by 14 bases, with 16 bases between them. The study, taken as a whole, reports: A later analysis by the authors found several of the most significant clusters apparently linked to common viral pathogens.

Sequenced material: PBMCs. The sequence came from a man aged 18 to 29 in good health and CMV-seronegative. The chain uses TRBV7-2 and TRBJ2-1, with a tentative D call TRBD2 (6 bases). This CDR3 is CASSPTSREEFF. CDR3 in DNA: TGTGCCAGCAGCCCGACCTCGAGGGAGGAGTTCTTC.